This TCR beta chain was identified in a study of T-cell reconstitution after alpha-beta-depleted transplantation in children. The V gene lost 0 bases and the J gene lost 0 bases, with 4 bases spanning the gap. Germline V gene sequence: CDR1 SGHKS, CDR2 YYEKEE (reference sequence). The CDR3 is made up of 14 amino acids. General study results and limits: Surviving recipient T cells and thymic progenitors accounted for the high day-60 TCRbeta diversity observed in some patients. At the one-year point after transplant, T-cell counts and TCRbeta diversity were found to come mostly from T cells that had been newly produced. After transplant, at about two months, alpha-beta T cells were reportedly derived from several hundred expanded graft clones.

Unique molecular identifiers were incorporated into the prepared TCRbeta library. Each CDR3 protein is one row after TCRdb ran MiXCR on the PCR reads. The repertoire consists of 300,000 to 350,000 distinct CDR3 sequences, with roughly 15% occurring once and the leading ten covering roughly two fifths. Details on this clonotype: What it binds is unknown.

The source material was PBMCs, mostly from graft donor cells, sampled 360 days after TCRalphabeta/CD19-depleted stem cell transplant. This chain links TRBV5-5 with TRBJ1-5; no firm D call. This TCR was sampled from a male patient aged 2-15 years who had a stem cell transplant for acute lymphoblastic leukemia, so the T cells may come from the graft donor. CDR3 DNA: TGTGCCAGCAGCTTGGGTGCTAGCAATCAGCCCCAGCATTTT. Encoded protein: CASSLGASNQPQHF.